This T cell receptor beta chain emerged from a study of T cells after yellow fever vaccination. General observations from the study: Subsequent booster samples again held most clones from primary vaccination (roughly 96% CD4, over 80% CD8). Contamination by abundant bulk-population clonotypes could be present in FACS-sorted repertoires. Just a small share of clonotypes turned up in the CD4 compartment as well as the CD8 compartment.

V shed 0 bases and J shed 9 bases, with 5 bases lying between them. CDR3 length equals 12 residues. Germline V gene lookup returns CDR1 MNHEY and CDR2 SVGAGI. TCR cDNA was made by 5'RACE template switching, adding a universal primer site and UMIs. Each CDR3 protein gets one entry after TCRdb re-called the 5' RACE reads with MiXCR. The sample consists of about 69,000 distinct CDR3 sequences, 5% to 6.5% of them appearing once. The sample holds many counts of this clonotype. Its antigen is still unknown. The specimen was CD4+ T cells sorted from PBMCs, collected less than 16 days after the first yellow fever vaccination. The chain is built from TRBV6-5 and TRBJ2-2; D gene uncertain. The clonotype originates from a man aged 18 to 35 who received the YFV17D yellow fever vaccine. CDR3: CASSYSRRELFF. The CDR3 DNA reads TGTGCCAGCAGTTACTCGCGCCGGGAGCTGTTTTTT.